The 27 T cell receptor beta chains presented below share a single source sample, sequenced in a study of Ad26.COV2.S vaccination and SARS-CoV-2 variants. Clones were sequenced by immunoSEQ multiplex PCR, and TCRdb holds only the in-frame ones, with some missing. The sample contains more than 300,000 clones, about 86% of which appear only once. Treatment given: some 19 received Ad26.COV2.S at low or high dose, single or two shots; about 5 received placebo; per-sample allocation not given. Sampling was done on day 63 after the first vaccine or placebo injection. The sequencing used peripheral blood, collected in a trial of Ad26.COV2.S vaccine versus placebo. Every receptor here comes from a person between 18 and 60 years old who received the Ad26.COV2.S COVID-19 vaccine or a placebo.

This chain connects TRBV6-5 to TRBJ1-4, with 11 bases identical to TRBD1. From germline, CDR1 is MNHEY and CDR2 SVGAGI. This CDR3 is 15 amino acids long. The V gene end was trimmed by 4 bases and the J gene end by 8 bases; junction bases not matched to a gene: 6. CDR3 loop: CASSSGTGGREKLFF. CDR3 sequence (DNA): TGTGCCAGCAGTTCAGGGACAGGGGGAAGGGAAAAACTGTTTTTT.

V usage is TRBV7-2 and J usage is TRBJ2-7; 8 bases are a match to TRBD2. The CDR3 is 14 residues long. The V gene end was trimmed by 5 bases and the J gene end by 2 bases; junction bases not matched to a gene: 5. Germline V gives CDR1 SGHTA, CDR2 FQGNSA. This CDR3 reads CASSRGGGPYEQYF. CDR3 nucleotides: TGTGCCAGCAGCCGGGGCGGGGGGCCCTACGAGCAGTACTTC.

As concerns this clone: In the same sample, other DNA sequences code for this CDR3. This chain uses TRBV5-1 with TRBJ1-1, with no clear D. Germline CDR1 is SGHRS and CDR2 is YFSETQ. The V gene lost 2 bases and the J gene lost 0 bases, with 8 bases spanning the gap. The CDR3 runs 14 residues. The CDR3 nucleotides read TGCGCCAGCAGCTTAGGGCGGTTGAACACTGAAGCTTTCTTT. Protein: CASSLGRLNTEAFF.

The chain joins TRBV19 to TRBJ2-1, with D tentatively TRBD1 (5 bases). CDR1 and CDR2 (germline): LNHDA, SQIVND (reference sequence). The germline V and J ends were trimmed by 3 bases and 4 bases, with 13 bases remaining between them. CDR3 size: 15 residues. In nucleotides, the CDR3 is TGTGCCAGTAGTATTCCAGGGCGCAATTACAATGAGCAGTTCTTC. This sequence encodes CASSIPGRNYNEQFF.

As DNA, the CDR3 is TGTGCCAGTAGTGAAACCACAGGGGACTACGTCTATGGCTACACCTTC. Protein product: CASSETTGDYVYGYTF. The chain carries TRBV19 and TRBJ1-2; 7 bases fit TRBD1. The CDR3 has 16 residues. V lost 5 bases and J lost 4; bases outside the gene matches: 13. The germline V gene has CDR1 LNHDA and CDR2 SQIVND (reference sequence).

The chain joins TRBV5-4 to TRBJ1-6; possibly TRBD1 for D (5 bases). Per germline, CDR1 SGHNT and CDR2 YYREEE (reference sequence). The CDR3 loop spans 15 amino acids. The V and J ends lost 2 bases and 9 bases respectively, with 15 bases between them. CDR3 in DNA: TGTGCCAGCAGCTTCCAAGGGGCGCTGGGTTCACCCCTCCACTTT. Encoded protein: CASSFQGALGSPLHF.

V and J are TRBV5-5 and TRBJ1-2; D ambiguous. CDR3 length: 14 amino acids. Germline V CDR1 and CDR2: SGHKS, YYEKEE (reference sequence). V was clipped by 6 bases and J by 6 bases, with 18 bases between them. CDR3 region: CASNRQATPDGYTF. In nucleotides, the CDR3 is TGTGCCAGCAATAGGCAGGCTACGCCCGATGGCTACACCTTC.

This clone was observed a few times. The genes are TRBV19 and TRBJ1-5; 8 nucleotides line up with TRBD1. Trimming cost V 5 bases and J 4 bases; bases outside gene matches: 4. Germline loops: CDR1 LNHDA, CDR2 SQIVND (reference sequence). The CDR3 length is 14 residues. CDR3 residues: CASSSRQGNQPQHF. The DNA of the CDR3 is TGTGCCAGTAGTTCCCGACAGGGGAATCAGCCCCAGCATTTT. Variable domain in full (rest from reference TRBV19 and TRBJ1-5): DGGITQSPKYLFRKEGQNVTLSCEQNLNHDAMYWYRQDPGQGLRLIYYSQIVNDFQKGDIAEGYSVSREKKESFPLTVTSAQKNPTAFYLCASSSRQGNQPQHFGDGTRLSIL.

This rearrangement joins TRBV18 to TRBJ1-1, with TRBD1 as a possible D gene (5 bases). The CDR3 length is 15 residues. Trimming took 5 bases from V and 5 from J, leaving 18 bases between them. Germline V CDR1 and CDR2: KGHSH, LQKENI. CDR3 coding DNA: TGTGCCAGCTCAGGGGCGGGTGGAGATCGGACTGAAGCTTTCTTT. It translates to CASSGAGGDRTEAFF.

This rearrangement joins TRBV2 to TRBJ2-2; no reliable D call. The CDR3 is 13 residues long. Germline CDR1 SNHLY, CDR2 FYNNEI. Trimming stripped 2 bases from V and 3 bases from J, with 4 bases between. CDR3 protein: CASSESDTGELFF. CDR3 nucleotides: TGTGCCAGCAGTGAATCCGACACCGGGGAGCTGTTTTTT. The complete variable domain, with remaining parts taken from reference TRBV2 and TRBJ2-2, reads EPEVTQTPSHQVTQMGQEVILRCVPISNHLYFYWYRQILGQKVEFLVSFYNNEISEKSEIFDDQFSVERPDGSNFTLKIRSTKLEDSAMYFCASSESDTGELFFGEGSRLTVL.

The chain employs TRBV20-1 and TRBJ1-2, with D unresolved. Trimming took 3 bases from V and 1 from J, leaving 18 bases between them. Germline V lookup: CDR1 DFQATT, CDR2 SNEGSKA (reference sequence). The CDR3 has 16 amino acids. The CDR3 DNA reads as TGCAGTGCTAGTTCTGGGCAGCGCTTACTTAACTATGGCTACACCTTC. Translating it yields CSASSGQRLLNYGYTF.

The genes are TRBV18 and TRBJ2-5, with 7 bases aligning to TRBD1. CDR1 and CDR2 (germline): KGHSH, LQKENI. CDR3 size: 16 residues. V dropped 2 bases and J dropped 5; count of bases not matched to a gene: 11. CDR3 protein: CASSPNQQGQGETQYF. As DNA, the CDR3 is TGTGCCAGCTCACCAAACCAACAGGGGCAGGGGGAGACCCAGTACTTC.

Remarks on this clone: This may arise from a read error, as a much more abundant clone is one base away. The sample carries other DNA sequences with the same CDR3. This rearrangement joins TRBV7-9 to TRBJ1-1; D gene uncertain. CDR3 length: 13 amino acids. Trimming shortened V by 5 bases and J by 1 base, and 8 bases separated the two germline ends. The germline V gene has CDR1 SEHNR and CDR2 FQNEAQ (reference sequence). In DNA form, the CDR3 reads TGTGCCAGCAGCCCAGGAGGGAACACTGAAGCTTTCTTT. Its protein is CASSPGGNTEAFF. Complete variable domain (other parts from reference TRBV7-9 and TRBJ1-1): DTGVSQNPRHKITKRGQNVTFRCDPISEHNRLYWYRQTLGQGPEFLTYFQNEAQLEKSRLLSDRFSAERPKGSFSTLEIQRTEQGDSAMYLCASSPGGNTEAFFGQGTRLTVV.

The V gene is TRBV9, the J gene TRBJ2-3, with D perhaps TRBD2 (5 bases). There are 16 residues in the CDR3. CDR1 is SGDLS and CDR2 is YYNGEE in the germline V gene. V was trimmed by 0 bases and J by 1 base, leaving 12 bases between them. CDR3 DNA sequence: TGTGCCAGCAGCGTAGGGGCCCTAGCCGGCACAGATACGCAGTATTTT. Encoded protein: CASSVGALAGTDTQYF.

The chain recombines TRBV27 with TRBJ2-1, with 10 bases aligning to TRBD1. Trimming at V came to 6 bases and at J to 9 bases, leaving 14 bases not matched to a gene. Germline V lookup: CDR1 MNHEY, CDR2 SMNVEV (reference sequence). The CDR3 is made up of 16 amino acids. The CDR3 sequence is CASSPIRTGGTREQFF. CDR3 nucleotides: TGTGCCAGCAGCCCTATCCGGACAGGGGGAACACGTGAGCAGTTCTTC.

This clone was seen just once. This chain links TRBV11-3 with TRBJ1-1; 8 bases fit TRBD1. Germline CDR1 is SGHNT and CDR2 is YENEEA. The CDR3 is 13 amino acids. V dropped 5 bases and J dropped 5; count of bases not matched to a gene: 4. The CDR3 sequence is CASSTDRGTEAFF. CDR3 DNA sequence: TGTGCCAGCAGCACCGACAGGGGTACTGAAGCTTTCTTT.

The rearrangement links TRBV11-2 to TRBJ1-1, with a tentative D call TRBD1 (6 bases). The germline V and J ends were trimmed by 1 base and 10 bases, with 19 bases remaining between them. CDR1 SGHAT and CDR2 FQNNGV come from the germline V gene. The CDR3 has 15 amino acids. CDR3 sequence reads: CASSLGAGAPIVAFF. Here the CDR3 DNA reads TGTGCCAGCAGCTTAGGTGCAGGGGCTCCCATAGTAGCTTTCTTT.

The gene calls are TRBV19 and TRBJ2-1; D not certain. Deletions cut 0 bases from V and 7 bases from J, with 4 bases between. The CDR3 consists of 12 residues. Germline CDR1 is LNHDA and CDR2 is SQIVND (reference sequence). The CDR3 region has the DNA TGTGCCAGTAGTATAGAGGGGAATGAGCAGTTCTTC. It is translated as CASSIEGNEQFF.

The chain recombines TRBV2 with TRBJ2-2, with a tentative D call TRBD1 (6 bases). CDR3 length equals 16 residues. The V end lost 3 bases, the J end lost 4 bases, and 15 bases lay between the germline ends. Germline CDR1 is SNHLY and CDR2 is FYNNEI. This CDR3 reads CASSDRGADRTGELFF. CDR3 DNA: TGTGCCAGCAGTGACAGGGGCGCCGACCGCACCGGGGAGCTGTTTTTT.

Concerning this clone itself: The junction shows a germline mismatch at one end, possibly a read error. The CDR3 region is CASRTNQGATEVFF. As DNA, the CDR3 is TGTGCCAGCAGGACTAATCAGGGGGCAACTGAAGTTTTCTTT. V is TRBV3-1 (or the pseudogene TRBV3-2) and J is TRBJ1-1, with 8 bases that match TRBD1. The length of the CDR3 is 14 residues. The germline V gene encodes CDR1 LGHDT and CDR2 YNNKEL (reference sequence).

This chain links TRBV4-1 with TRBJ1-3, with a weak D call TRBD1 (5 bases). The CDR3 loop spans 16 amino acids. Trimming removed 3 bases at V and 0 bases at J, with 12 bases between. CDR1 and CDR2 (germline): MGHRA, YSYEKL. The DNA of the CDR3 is TGCGCCAGCAGCCACGAATTGCAGGGCTCTGGAAACACCATATATTTT. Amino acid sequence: CASSHELQGSGNTIYF.

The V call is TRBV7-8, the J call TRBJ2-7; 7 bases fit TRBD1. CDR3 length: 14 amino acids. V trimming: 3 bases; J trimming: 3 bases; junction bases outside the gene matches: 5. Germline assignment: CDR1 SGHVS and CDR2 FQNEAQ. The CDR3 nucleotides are TGTGCCAGCAGCTTGGGACAGACCATCTACGAGCAGTACTTC. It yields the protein CASSLGQTIYEQYF.

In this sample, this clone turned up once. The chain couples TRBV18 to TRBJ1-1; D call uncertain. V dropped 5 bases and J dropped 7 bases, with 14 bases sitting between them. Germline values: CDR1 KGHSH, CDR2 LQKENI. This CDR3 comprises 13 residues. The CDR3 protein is CASSSSHNHEAFF. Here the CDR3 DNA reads TGTGCCAGCTCATCTTCTCACAACCATGAAGCTTTCTTT.

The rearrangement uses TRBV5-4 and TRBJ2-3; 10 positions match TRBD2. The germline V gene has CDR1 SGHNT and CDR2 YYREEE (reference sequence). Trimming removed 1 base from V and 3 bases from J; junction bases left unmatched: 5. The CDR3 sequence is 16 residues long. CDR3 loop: CASSLWSGGATDTQYF. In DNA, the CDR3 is TGTGCCAGCAGCTTGTGGAGCGGGGGGGCAACAGATACGCAGTATTTT.

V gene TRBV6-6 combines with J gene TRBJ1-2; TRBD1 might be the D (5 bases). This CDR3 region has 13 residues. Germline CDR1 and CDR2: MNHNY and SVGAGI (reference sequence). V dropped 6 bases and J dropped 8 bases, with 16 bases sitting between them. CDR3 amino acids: CASSRDQGRGYTF. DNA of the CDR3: TGTGCCAGCAGCCGGGATCAGGGTCGGGGCTACACCTTC.

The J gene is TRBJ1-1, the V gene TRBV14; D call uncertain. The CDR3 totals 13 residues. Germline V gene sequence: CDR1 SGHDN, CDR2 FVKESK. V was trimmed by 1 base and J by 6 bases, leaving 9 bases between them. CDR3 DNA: TGTGCCAGCAGCCAAGTTACAACTTCTGAAGCTTTCTTT. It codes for CASSQVTTSEAFF.

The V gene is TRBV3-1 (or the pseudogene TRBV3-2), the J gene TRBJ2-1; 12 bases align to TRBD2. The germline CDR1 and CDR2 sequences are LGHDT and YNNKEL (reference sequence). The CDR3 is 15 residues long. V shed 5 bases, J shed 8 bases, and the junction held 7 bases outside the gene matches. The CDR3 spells CASSKTSGGMDEQFF. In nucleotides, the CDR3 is TGTGCCAGCAGCAAAACTAGCGGGGGGATGGATGAGCAGTTCTTC.